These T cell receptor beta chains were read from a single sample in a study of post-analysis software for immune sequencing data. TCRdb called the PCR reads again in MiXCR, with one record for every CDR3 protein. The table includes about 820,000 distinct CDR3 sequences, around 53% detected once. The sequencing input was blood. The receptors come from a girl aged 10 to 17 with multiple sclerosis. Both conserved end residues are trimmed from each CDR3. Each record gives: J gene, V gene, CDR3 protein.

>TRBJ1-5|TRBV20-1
SARVSAGDYSNQPQH
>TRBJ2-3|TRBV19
ASRDRGSDTQY
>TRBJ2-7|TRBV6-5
ASSYSRTNEQY
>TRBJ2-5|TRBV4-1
ASSQELAGPLETQY
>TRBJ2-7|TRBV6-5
AGTGTGSSYEQY
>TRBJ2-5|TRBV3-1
ASRPLAGVAETQY
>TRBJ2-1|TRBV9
ASSVGTSAVYNEQF
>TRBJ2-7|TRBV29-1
SVGRRSSYEQY
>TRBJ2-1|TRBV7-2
ASSLAYQANEQF
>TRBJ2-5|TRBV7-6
ASSLAGQGISETQY
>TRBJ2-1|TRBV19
ASTQGLAGYNEQF
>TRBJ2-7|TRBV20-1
SAPQLGSSYEQY
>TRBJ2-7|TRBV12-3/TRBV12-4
ANSPRRRDGSYEQY
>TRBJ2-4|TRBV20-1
SADLGEAKNIQY
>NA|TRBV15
ATSSQTGGTYEQY
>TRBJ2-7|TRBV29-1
SVGSRTGTSDYEQY
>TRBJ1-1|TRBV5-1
ASSLDHGARGTEAF
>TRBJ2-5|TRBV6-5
ASSSRGPQSPYEEY
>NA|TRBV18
ASSGTSGSPSSYNEQY
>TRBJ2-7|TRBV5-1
ASSLGGSVVYEQY
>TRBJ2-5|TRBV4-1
ASSMGVETQY
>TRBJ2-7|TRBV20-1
SAIGTAGEQY
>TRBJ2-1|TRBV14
ASSQARLDNEQF
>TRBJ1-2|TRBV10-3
AISSGTDYGYT
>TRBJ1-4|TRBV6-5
ASSYAGVDEKLF
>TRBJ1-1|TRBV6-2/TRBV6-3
ASSSPGLRGAEAF
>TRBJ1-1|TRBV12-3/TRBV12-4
ASSPDSLGRTEAF
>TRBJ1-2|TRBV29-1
SVGEGRLYGYT
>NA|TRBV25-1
ASSGGLRTGGETQY
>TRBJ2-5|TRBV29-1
SVVSLGDNKETQY
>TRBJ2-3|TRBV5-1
ASSTYYSLTDTQY
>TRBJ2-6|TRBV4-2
ASSPGQGQTGANVLT
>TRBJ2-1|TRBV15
ATGGSAQF
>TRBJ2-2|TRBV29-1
SVVSTGELF
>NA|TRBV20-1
SARVAFYEQY
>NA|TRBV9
ASSVSAGGFYEQY
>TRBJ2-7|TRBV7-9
ASSPRDRGAYEQY
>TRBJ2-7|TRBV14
ASSQTPRDEQY
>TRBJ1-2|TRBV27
ASAPQWVRNYGYT
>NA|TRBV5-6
ASSPLALSHETQY
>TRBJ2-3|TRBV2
ASSRGSGSADTQY
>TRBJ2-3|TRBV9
ASSVDRGRADTQY
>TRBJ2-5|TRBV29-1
SVELLSEDRDSNQETQY
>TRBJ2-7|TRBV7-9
ASSSISGGSYEQY
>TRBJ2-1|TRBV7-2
ASSLEGMSSYNEQF
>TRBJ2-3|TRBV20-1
SATRGAGGRYADTQY
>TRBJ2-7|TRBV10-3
AIRPPGGKSYEQY
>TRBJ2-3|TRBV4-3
ASSKITALDTQY
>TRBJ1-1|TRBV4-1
ASSQGRENTEAF
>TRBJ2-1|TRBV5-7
ASTPWDIPSYNEQF
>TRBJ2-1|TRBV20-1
SARSDYEQF
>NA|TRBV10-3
AIKVAGVYEQY
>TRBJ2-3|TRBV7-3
ASSSGLAGRTDTQY
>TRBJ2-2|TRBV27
ASSFSVSTGELF
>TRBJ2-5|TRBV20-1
SASRDLETQY
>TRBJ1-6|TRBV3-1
ASSSLGASPLH
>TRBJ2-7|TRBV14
ASSQVRGTASYEQY
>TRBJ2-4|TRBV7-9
ASSFTGGAKNIQY